This T cell receptor beta chain was sequenced in a study of blood T cells in healthy people across ages. A second about 6 to 12 cycle PCR used barcoded and J-beta primers. TCRdb re-called the 5' RACE reads with MiXCR, one entry per CDR3 protein. The data show 1.5 million to 2 million distinct CDR3 sequences, with 30% to 35% seen just once and approximately 10% held by the top ten. V lost 4 bases to trimming and J lost 5 bases; unmatched junction nucleotides: 5. This CDR3 comprises 14 residues. The germline CDR1 and CDR2 sequences are DFQATT and SNEGSKA (reference sequence). This clonotype has only a few counts.

This TCR was recovered from a woman aged 25 to 39 in good health. Sequenced input: blood. The chain links TRBV20-1 to TRBJ2-5; 12 bases map to TRBD2. In DNA form, the CDR3 reads TGCAGTGCTACTAGCGGGAGGGATTTGGAGACCCAGTACTTC. It translates to CSATSGRDLETQYF.